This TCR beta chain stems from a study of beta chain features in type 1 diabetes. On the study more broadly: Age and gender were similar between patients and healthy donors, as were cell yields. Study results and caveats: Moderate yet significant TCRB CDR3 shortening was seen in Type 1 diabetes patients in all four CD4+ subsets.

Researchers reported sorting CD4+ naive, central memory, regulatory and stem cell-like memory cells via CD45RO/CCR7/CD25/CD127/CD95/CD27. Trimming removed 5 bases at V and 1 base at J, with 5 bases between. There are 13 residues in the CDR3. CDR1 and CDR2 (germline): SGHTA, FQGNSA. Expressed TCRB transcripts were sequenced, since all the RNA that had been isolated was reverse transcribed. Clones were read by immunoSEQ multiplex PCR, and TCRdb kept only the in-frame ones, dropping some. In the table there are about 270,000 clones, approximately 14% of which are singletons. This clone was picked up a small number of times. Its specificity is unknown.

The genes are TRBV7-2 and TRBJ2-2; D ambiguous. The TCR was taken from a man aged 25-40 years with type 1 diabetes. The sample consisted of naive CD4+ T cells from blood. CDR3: CASSPQNTGELFF. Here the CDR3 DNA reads TGTGCCAGCAGCCCACAGAACACCGGGGAGCTGTTTTTT.